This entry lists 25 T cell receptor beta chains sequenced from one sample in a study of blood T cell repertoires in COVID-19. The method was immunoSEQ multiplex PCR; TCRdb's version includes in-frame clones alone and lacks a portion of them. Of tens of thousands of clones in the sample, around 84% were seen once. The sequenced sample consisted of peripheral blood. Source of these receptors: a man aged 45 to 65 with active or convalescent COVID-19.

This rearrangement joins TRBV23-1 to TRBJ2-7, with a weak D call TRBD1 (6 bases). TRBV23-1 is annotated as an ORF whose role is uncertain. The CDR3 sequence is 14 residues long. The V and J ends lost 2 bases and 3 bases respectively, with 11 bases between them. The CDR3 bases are TGCGCCAGCAGTCAACGCTACAGGGTCTACGAGCAGTACTTC. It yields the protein CASSQRYRVYEQYF.

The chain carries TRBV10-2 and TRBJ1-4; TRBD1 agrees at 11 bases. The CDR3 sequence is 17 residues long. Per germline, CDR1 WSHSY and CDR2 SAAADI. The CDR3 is CAKWGKGQGDPNEKLFF. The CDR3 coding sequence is TGCGCAAAATGGGGGAAGGGACAGGGGGATCCGAATGAAAAACTGTTTTTT.

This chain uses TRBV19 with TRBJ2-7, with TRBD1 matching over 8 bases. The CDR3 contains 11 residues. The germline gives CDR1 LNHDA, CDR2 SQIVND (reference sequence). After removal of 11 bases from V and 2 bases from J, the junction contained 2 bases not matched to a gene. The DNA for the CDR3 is TGTGCCTCCAGGGGGCCCTACGAGCAGTACTTC. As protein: CASRGPYEQYF.

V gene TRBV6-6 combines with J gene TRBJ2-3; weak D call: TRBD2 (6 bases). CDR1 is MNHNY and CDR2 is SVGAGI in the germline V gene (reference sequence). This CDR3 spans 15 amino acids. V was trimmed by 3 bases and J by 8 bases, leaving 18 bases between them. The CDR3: CASSYGTPAWGTQYF. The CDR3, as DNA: TGTGCCAGCAGTTATGGGACTCCAGCGTGGGGTACGCAGTATTTT.

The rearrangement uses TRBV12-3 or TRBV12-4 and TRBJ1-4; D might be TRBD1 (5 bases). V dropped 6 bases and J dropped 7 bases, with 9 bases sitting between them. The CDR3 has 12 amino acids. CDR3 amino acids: CASRRTTEKLFF. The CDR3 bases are TGTGCCAGCAGGCGGACAACTGAAAAACTGTTTTTT.

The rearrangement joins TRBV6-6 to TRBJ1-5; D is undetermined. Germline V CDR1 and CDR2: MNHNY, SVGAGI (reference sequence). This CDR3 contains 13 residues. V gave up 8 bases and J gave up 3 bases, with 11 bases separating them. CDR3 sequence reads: CASGPEANQPQHF. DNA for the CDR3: TGTGCCAGCGGTCCGGAGGCCAATCAGCCCCAGCATTTT.

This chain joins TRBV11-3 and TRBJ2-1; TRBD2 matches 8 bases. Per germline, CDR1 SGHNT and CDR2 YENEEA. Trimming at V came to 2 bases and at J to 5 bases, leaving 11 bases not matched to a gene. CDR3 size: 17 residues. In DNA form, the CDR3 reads TGTGCCAGCAGCTTATCCCTCCAAATCGGGGGGGACAATGAGCAGTTCTTC. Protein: CASSLSLQIGGDNEQFF.

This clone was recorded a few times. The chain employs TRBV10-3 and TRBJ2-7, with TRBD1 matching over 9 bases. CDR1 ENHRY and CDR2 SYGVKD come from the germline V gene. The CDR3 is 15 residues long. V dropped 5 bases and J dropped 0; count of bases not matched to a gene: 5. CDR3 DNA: TGTGCCATCAGTTCGACAGGGGGGTTCTCCTACGAGCAGTACTTC. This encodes CAISSTGGFSYEQYF.

In nucleotides, the CDR3 is TGTGCCAGCAGCTCCAGGGGAGGCAATCAGCCCCAGCATTTT. It codes for CASSSRGGNQPQHF. The chain is built from TRBV27 and TRBJ1-5, with a possible D match to TRBD1 (6 bases). Trimming shortened V by 6 bases and J by 2 bases, and 11 bases separated the two germline ends. Germline V gene sequence: CDR1 MNHEY, CDR2 SMNVEV (reference sequence). There are 14 residues in the CDR3.

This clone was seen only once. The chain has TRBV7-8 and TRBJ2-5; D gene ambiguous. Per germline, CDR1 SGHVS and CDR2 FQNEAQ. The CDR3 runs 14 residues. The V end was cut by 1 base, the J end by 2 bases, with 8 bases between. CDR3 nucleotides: TGTGCCAGCAGCTTAGATTCGGTACAAGAGACCCAGTACTTC. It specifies CASSLDSVQETQYF.

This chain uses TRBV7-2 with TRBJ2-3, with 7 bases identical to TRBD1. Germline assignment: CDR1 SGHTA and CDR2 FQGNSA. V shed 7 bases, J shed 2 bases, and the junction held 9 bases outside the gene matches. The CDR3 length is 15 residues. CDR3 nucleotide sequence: TGTGCCAGCACCTTGCGGACAGGAGTCACAGATACGCAGTATTTT. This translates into CASTLRTGVTDTQYF.

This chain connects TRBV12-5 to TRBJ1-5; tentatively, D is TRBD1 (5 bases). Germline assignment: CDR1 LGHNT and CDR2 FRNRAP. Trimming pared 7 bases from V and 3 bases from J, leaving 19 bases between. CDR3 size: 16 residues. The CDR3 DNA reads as TGTGCTAGTGCCCTAGTCTCGACAGTCTACAATCAGCCCCAGCATTTT. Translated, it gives CASALVSTVYNQPQHF.

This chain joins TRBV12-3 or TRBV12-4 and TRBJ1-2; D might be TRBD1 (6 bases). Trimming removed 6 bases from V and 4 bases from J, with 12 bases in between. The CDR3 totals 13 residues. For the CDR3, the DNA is TGTGCCAGCAGCCCTGGACAGCTCTATGGCTACACCTTC. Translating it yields CASSPGQLYGYTF.

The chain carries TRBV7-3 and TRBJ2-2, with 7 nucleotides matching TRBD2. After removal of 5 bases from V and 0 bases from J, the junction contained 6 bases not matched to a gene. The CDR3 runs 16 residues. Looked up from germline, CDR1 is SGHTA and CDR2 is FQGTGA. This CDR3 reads CASSPSGATNTGELFF. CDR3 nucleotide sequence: TGTGCCAGCAGCCCGAGCGGGGCCACGAACACCGGGGAGCTGTTTTTT.

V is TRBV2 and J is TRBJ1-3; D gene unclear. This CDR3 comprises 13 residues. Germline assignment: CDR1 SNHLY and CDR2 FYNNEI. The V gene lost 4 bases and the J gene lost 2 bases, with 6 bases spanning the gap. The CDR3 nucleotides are TGTGCCAGCAGTGCGGGGACTGGAAACACCATATATTTT. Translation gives CASSAGTGNTIYF.

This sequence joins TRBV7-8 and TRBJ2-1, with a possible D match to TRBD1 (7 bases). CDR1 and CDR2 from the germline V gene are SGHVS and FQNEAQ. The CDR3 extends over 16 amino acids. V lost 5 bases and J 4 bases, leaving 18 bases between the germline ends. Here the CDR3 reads CASSPSSTGRYNEQFF. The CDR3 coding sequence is TGTGCCAGCAGCCCGAGCTCGACAGGGAGGTACAATGAGCAGTTCTTC.

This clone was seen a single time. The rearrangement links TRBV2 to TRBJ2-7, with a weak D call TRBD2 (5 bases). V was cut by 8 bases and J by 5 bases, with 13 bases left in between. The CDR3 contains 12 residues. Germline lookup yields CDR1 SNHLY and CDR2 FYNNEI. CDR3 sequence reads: CASGGRGHEQYF. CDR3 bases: TGTGCCAGCGGAGGCCGAGGCCACGAGCAGTACTTC.

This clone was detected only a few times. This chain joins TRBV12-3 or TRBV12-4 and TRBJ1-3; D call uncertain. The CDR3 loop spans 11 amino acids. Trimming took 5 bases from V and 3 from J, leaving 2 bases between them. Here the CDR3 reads CASSLGNTIYF. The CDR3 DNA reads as TGTGCCAGCAGTCTTGGAAACACCATATATTTT.

CDR3 protein: CASSLRTGGGPQHF. CDR3 in DNA: TGTGCCAGCAGCCTAAGGACAGGGGGCGGGCCCCAGCATTTT. The chain links TRBV7-2 to TRBJ1-5, with TRBD1 matching 11 bases. V was pared by 5 bases and J by 9 bases, with 6 bases of the junction left unmatched. This CDR3 contains 14 residues. The V gene's germline CDR1 is SGHTA and CDR2 FQGNSA.

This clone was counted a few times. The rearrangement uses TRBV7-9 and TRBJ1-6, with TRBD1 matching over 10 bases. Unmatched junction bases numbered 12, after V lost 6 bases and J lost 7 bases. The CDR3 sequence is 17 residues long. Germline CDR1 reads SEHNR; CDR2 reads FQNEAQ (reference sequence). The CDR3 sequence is CASRPHRDRGLNSPLHF. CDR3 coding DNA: TGTGCCAGCAGGCCCCACCGGGACAGGGGATTGAATTCACCCCTCCACTTT.

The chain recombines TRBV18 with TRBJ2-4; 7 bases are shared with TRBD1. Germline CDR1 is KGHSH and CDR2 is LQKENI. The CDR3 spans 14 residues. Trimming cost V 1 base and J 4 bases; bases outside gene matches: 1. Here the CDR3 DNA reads TGTGCCAGCTCACCACGGGACAGAAAAAACATTCAGTACTTC. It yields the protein CASSPRDRKNIQYF.

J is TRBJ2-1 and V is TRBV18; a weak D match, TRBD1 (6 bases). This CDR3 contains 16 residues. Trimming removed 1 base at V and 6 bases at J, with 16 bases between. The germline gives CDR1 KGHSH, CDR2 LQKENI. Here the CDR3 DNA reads TGTGCCAGCTCACCACTTAACAGGGAGATGGGCAATGAGCAGTTCTTC. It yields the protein CASSPLNREMGNEQFF.

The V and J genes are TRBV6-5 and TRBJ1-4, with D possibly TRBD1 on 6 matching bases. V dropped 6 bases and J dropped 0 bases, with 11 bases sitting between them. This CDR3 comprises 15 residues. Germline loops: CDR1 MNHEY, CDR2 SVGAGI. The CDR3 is CASRAAGATNEKLFF. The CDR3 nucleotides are TGTGCCAGCAGGGCAGCAGGGGCAACTAATGAAAAACTGTTTTTT.

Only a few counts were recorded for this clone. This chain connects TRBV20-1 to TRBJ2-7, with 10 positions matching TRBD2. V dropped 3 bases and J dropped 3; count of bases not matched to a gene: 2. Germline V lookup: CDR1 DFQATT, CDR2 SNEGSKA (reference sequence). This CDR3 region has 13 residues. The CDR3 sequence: CSASSGGYYEQYF. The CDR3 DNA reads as TGCAGTGCTAGTAGCGGGGGGTACTACGAGCAGTACTTC.

Here the CDR3 DNA reads TGTGCCAGCAGTGACACAGGGGGCTATGGCTACACCTTC. Residues: CASSDTGGYGYTF. The chain joins TRBV6-4 to TRBJ1-2; the match to TRBD1 covers 8 bases. Germline V lookup: CDR1 MRHNA, CDR2 SNTAGT. Losses at the gene ends were 2 bases for V and 4 bases for J; bases not matched to a gene: 0. The CDR3 totals 13 residues.